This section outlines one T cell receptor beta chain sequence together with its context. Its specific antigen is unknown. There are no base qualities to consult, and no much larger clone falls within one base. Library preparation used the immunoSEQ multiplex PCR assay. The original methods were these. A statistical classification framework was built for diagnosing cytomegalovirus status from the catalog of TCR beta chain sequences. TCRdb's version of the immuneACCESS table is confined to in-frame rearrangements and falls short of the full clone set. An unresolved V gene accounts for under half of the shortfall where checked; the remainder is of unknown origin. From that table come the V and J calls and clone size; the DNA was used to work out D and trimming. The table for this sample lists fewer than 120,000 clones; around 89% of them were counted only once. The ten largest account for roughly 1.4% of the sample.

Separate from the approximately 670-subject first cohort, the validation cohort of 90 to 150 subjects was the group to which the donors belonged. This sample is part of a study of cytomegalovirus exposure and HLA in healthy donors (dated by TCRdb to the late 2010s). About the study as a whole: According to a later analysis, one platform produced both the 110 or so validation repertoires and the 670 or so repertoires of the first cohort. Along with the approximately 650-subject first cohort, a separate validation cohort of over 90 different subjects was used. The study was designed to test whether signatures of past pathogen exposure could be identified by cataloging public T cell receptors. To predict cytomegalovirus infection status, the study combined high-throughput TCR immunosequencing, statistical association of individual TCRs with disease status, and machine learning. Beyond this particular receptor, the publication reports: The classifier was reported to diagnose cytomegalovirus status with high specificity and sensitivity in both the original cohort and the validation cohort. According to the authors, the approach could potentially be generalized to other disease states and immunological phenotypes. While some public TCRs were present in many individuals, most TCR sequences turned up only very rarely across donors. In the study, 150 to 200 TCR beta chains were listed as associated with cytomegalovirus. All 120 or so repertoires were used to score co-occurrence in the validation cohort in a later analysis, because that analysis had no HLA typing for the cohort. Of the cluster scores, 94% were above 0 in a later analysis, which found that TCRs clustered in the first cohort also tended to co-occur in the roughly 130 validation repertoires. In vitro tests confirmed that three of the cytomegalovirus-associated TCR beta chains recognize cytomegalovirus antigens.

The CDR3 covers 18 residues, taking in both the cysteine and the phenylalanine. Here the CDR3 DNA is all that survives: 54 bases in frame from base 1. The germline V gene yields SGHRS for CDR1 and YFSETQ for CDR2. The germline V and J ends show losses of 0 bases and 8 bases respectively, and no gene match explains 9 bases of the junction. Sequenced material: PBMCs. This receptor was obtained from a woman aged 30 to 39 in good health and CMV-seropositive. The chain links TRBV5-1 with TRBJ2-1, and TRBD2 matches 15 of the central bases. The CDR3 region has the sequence CASSLGTSGRAVGYEQFF. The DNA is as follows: TGCGCCAGCAGCTTGGGGACTAGCGGGAGGGCCGTTGGTTATGAGCAGTTCTTC.